This T cell receptor beta chain is from a study of CD8+ T cells in alopecia areata. Study background: Each day, treated patients took oral tofacitinib twice, at 5 to 10 mg per dose.

cDNA serving as the sequencing template came from extracted, reverse transcribed RNA. Some clones are missing from TCRdb's copy, which holds only in-frame ones; the method was immunoSEQ multiplex PCR. Of some 180,000 clones listed, around 49% are singletons. Documented treatment: oral pan-JAK inhibitor, 5-10 mg twice daily. The sequence was obtained from a human donor with alopecia areata. Source: CD8+ T cells sorted from blood, taken around week 53, from a patient treated with tofacitinib.

CDR3 DNA: TGTGCCAGCAGTTCGGGAGGGAGTCAGGGCACCGGGGAGCTGTTTTTT. This translates into CASSSGGSQGTGELFF. This chain links TRBV7-2 with TRBJ2-2; 8 positions match TRBD2. CDR1 and CDR2 (germline): SGHTA, FQGNSA. The CDR3 length is 16 residues. The V and J ends lost 6 bases and 4 bases, in that order; junction bases with no gene match: 10.